This T cell receptor (beta chain) emerged from a study of blood T cell repertoires in COVID-19. Study-level background: Whether acute or convalescent, the COVID-19 samples came from the United States, Italy and Spain.

This clone was seen once. Using immunoSEQ multiplex PCR, the repertoire was profiled, and TCRdb retains in-frame clones only, with some absent. The data hold 390,000 or so clones, with more than 75% observed a single time. The V and J ends lost 3 bases and 6 bases, in that order; junction bases with no gene match: 6. Looked up from germline, CDR1 is GTSNPN and CDR2 is SVGIG (reference sequence). The CDR3 sequence is 14 residues long. The specimen was peripheral blood. The gene calls are TRBV30 and TRBJ2-2; TRBD2 matches at 8 bases. This TCR derives from a woman aged 25-40 years with COVID-19, enrolled during active disease. CDR3 nucleotide sequence: TGTGCCTGGAGACTCACGGGGGGGTCCGGGGAGCTGTTTTTT. Translation: CAWRLTGGSGELFF.